This T cell receptor beta chain was obtained from a study of T cell responses to AZD1222 COVID-19 vaccine. Findings of the study overall: There were mostly white British donors and more females than males, and clonal diversity was possibly underestimated.

Remarks on this clone: As yet, its antigen is unknown. Other DNA sequences from this sample encode an identical CDR3 as well.

J was trimmed by 4 bases and V by 5 bases; bases with no gene match: 7. This CDR3 comprises 14 residues. The germline gives CDR1 SGHNT, CDR2 YENEEA. The assay was immunoSEQ multiplex PCR, and TCRdb's table has in-frame clones only and misses some. The sample lists some 150,000 clones, more than 90% occurring once. The TCR was taken from an adult who received the AZD1222 COVID-19 vaccine. Sequences were derived from peripheral blood, sampled 28 days after the second AZD1222 dose. The rearrangement joins TRBV11-3 to TRBJ2-7, with 8 bases aligning to TRBD2. The DNA of the CDR3 is TGTGCCAGCAGCCTCGGAACTAGCGGTTACGAGCAGTACTTC. Its protein product is CASSLGTSGYEQYF.